The rows below give T cell receptor beta chains drawn from one sample of a study of T cells in narcolepsy. Libraries were prepared by immunoSEQ multiplex PCR; TCRdb keeps only in-frame clonotypes and omits some of them. The repertoire holds just over 20,000 clones, with about 90% as singletons. Sequencing was performed on CD45RA- memory CD4+ T cells from PBMCs. These receptors were obtained from a human donor with narcolepsy. Each CDR3 is given with its conserved first and last residue. The order of the fields is V gene, clone size, D gene, J gene, CDR3 DNA, CDR3 protein. A D gene is named only where the DNA matches it firmly. Some rows mark clone size as missing; the rest say once, few, many or name a class of expanded clone.

V: TRBV25-1
size: -
D: -
J: TRBJ1-4
DNA: TGTGCCAGCAGTGAAAACGAAAAACTGTTTTTT
CDR3: CASSENEKLFF

V: TRBV4-2
size: -
D: TRBD1
J: TRBJ1-2
DNA: TGTGCCAGCAGCACTGACAGGGGGCCCTTTGGCTACACCTTC
CDR3: CASSTDRGPFGYTF

V: TRBV6-5
size: few
D: -
J: TRBJ1-2
DNA: TGTGCCAGCAGAGAACCACAGGCCTTCGGCTACACCTTC
CDR3: CASREPQAFGYTF

V: TRBV11-2
size: -
D: TRBD1
J: TRBJ2-7
DNA: TGTGCCAGCAGCCACAGTCCGGGACAGGGGGCCTACGAGCAGTACTTC
CDR3: CASSHSPGQGAYEQYF

V: TRBV19
size: -
D: -
J: TRBJ2-2
DNA: TGTGCCAGTAGTGCCTATGGGGGGCTCGCGACCGGGGAGCTGTTTTTT
CDR3: CASSAYGGLATGELFF

V: TRBV7-9
size: -
D: TRBD1
J: TRBJ1-1
DNA: TGTGCCAGCAGTAAAGATCCAGGGGGCGGAGGTCCTGAAGCTTTCTTT
CDR3: CASSKDPGGGGPEAFF

V: TRBV19
size: -
D: TRBD1
J: TRBJ2-7
DNA: TGTGCCAGTAGGGGGACAGCGAGGTCCTACGAGCAGTACTTC
CDR3: CASRGTARSYEQYF

V: TRBV6-5
size: -
D: TRBD1
J: TRBJ2-7
DNA: TGTGCCAGCAGCTCAGGGGGTGGTTACATCTACGAGCAGTACTTC
CDR3: CASSSGGGYIYEQYF

V: TRBV28
size: -
D: -
J: TRBJ1-4
DNA: TGTGCCAGCAGGAACGGGGGCACTAATGAAAAACTGTTTTTT
CDR3: CASRNGGTNEKLFF

V: TRBV7-3
size: -
D: TRBD2
J: TRBJ2-1
DNA: TGTGCCAGCAGCCAAAACCGACTAGCGGGAGGGCCAGATAATGAGCAGTTCTTC
CDR3: CASSQNRLAGGPDNEQFF

V: TRBV28
size: -
D: TRBD1
J: TRBJ1-3
DNA: TGTGCCAGCAGTTCGCCCTCAGGGGGGACTGGAAACACCATATATTTT
CDR3: CASSSPSGGTGNTIYF

V: TRBV18
size: -
D: TRBD2
J: TRBJ2-1
DNA: TGTGCCAGCACGACTAGCGGGAGTCCCAATGAGCAGTTCTTC
CDR3: CASTTSGSPNEQFF

V: TRBV6-1
size: -
D: TRBD2
J: TRBJ2-7
DNA: TGTGCCAGCAGCTTAGCGGGAGGACACTACGAGCAGTACTTC
CDR3: CASSLAGGHYEQYF

V: TRBV10-2
size: -
D: TRBD1
J: TRBJ1-6
DNA: TGCGCCAGCAGAGACAGGGGGGGTTCACCCCTCCACTTT
CDR3: CASRDRGGSPLHF

V: TRBV7-3
size: -
D: TRBD1
J: TRBJ1-2
DNA: TGTGCTAGCAGGGGGGACTCCTATGGCTACACCTTC
CDR3: CASRGDSYGYTF

V: TRBV30
size: -
D: -
J: TRBJ1-5
DNA: TGTGCCTGGAGTGGTGAGGGCTATAGCAATCAGCCCCAGCATTTT
CDR3: CAWSGEGYSNQPQHF

V: TRBV2
size: once
D: TRBD1
J: TRBJ2-3
DNA: TGTGCCAGCAGGAGGGTACAGGGGGGCACAGATACGCAGTATTTT
CDR3: CASRRVQGGTDTQYF

V: TRBV27
size: -
D: -
J: TRBJ1-1
DNA: TGTGCCAGCAGTTTACGCAGGGAGACTGAAGCTTTCTTT
CDR3: CASSLRRETEAFF

V: TRBV13
size: -
D: -
J: TRBJ1-2
DNA: TGTGCCAGCAGCCCTGTTGGAGGGACGGCCTATGGCTACACCTTC
CDR3: CASSPVGGTAYGYTF

V: TRBV28
size: -
D: TRBD1
J: TRBJ1-2
DNA: TGTGCCAGTGAGGGACAGGGCTTGGGTGGCTACACCTTC
CDR3: CASEGQGLGGYTF

V: TRBV6-5
size: few
D: -
J: TRBJ2-1
DNA: TGTGTCACCCGGAGGAGGATTGGGTACAATGAGCAGTTCTTC
CDR3: CVTRRRIGYNEQFF

V: TRBV5-6
size: -
D: TRBD1
J: TRBJ1-1
DNA: TGTGCCAGCAGCTCAGTAGGGGACAGATTAAACACTGAAGCTTTCTTT
CDR3: CASSSVGDRLNTEAFF

V: TRBV2
size: -
D: -
J: TRBJ1-3
DNA: TGTGCCAGCACTGGTGGCTCTGGAAACACCATATATTTT
CDR3: CASTGGSGNTIYF

V: TRBV4-1
size: once
D: -
J: TRBJ1-1
DNA: TGCGCCAGCAGCCAAGTTAGTGGGGATCTCCAGGCTACCACTGAAGCTTTCTTT
CDR3: CASSQVSGDLQATTEAFF

V: TRBV30
size: -
D: -
J: TRBJ1-1
DNA: TGTGCCTGGAGTAGGACAACGGGCACTGAAGCTTTCTTT
CDR3: CAWSRTTGTEAFF

V: TRBV27
size: -
D: TRBD1
J: TRBJ2-2
DNA: TGTGCCAGCAGTTTAAACAGGGGGACCGCGAACACCGGGGAGCTGTTTTTT
CDR3: CASSLNRGTANTGELFF

V: TRBV30
size: -
D: -
J: TRBJ1-1
DNA: TGTGCCGGTTACAGGGTAGGGGACACTGAAGCTTTCTTT
CDR3: CAGYRVGDTEAFF

V: TRBV7-3
size: -
D: TRBD1
J: TRBJ2-5
DNA: TGTGCCAGCAGCTTAACTGGTGGGACAGGGGGAGAGACCCAGTACTTC
CDR3: CASSLTGGTGGETQYF

V: TRBV5-6
size: -
D: -
J: TRBJ1-2
DNA: TGTGCCAGCAGCTTAGAAAACAGGGTTTTTGGCTACACCTTC
CDR3: CASSLENRVFGYTF

V: TRBV6-6
size: -
D: TRBD1
J: TRBJ1-1
DNA: TGTGCCAGCAGTTACTCGAGGACAGGGGACACTGAAGCTTTCTTT
CDR3: CASSYSRTGDTEAFF

V: TRBV28
size: -
D: -
J: TRBJ1-6
DNA: TGTGCCAGCAGCCGGTTCGTGTCGCCCCTCCACTTT
CDR3: CASSRFVSPLHF

V: TRBV18
size: -
D: -
J: TRBJ1-5
DNA: TGTGCCAGCTCACCGGAGAGGGGAAATCAGCCCCAGCATTTT
CDR3: CASSPERGNQPQHF

V: TRBV27
size: -
D: -
J: TRBJ2-1
DNA: TGTGCCAGCAGTTTATTAACCGGACATCGTAGGGGAGTGGAGCAGTTCTTC
CDR3: CASSLLTGHRRGVEQFF

V: TRBV19
size: -
D: TRBD1
J: TRBJ2-4
DNA: TGTGCCAGTAGTATTCCATGGACAGGGAGGAGAAACATTCAGTACTTC
CDR3: CASSIPWTGRRNIQYF

V: TRBV28
size: once
D: TRBD2
J: TRBJ2-7
DNA: TGTGCCAGCAGTGCGGGACTAGCGTTCTCCTACGAGCAGTACTTC
CDR3: CASSAGLAFSYEQYF

V: TRBV5-1
size: -
D: TRBD2
J: TRBJ2-2
DNA: TGCGCCAGCAGCTCCTTAGCGGGAGGGCCCGCCGGGGAGCTGTTTTTT
CDR3: CASSSLAGGPAGELFF

V: TRBV19
size: -
D: TRBD2
J: TRBJ2-3
DNA: TGTGCCACGACTAGCGGGAGGCAAGTCACAGATACGCAGTATTTT
CDR3: CATTSGRQVTDTQYF

V: TRBV6-1
size: -
D: -
J: TRBJ2-2
DNA: TGTGCCAGCAGGTTACTAGCAAGAGGGGAGCTGTTTTTT
CDR3: CASRLLARGELFF

V: TRBV4-1
size: -
D: TRBD1
J: TRBJ2-3
DNA: TGCGCCAGCAGCCAAGCCCCGACAGGGGGAGCAGATACGCAGTATTTT
CDR3: CASSQAPTGGADTQYF

V: TRBV5-4
size: -
D: -
J: TRBJ1-3
DNA: TGTGCCAGCAGCGGACGGGAGGGGGGGTCTGGAAACACCATATATTTT
CDR3: CASSGREGGSGNTIYF

V: TRBV19
size: -
D: -
J: TRBJ1-4
DNA: TGTGCCAGTACCCCCTATGGGACACCCTCAACTAATGAAAAACTGTTTTTT
CDR3: CASTPYGTPSTNEKLFF

V: TRBV18
size: -
D: TRBD2
J: TRBJ2-1
DNA: TGTGCCAGCTCACCTACTAGCGGGAGGATAAATGAGCAGTTCTTC
CDR3: CASSPTSGRINEQFF

V: TRBV28
size: -
D: -
J: TRBJ1-1
DNA: TGTGCCAGCAGTGACATGGGGGGGGCGAGAACTGAAGCTTTCTTT
CDR3: CASSDMGGARTEAFF

V: TRBV11-2
size: -
D: TRBD2
J: TRBJ2-5
DNA: TGTGCCAGCAGCACCAGGAGGGGAGGGGCCGAAGAGACCCAGTACTTC
CDR3: CASSTRRGGAEETQYF

V: TRBV15
size: -
D: -
J: TRBJ2-5
DNA: TGTGCCACCAGCGCCCTGGACTCCCTAAGTAGGACCCAGTACTTC
CDR3: CATSALDSLSRTQYF

V: TRBV5-1
size: -
D: TRBD1
J: TRBJ2-7
DNA: TGCGCCAGCAGCCCTAGGGCAGGGGGCTACGAGCAGTACTTC
CDR3: CASSPRAGGYEQYF

V: TRBV2
size: once
D: -
J: TRBJ2-7
DNA: TGTGCCAGCAGTGTGAGGGGGAGGGCTGAAGACGAGCAGTACTTC
CDR3: CASSVRGRAEDEQYF

V: TRBV11-3
size: -
D: -
J: TRBJ2-1
DNA: TGTGCCAGCAGCTCCTCCAGGACACTTCGCAATGAGCAGTTCTTC
CDR3: CASSSSRTLRNEQFF

V: TRBV5-6
size: -
D: -
J: TRBJ2-5
DNA: TGTGCCAGCAGCTCGTGGGGGGGACAACTGTACCAAGAGACCCAGTACTTC
CDR3: CASSSWGGQLYQETQYF

V: TRBV19
size: few
D: TRBD2
J: TRBJ2-2
DNA: TGTGCCAGTACCTTAAGCCGGTGGGCGGGAGGGCGAACCGGGGAGCTGTTTTTT
CDR3: CASTLSRWAGGRTGELFF

V: TRBV5-1
size: -
D: -
J: TRBJ1-4
DNA: TGCGCCAGCAGCTTGGGAGCAACTAATGAAAAACTGTTTTTT
CDR3: CASSLGATNEKLFF

V: TRBV5-4
size: -
D: TRBD2
J: TRBJ2-2
DNA: TGTGCCAGCAGCTTGGGGCCGGGACTAGGCCCCGGGGAGCTGTTTTTT
CDR3: CASSLGPGLGPGELFF

V: TRBV6-1
size: -
D: -
J: TRBJ1-4
DNA: TGTGCCAGCAGTGAATTATTCGAAAAACTGTTTTTT
CDR3: CASSELFEKLFF